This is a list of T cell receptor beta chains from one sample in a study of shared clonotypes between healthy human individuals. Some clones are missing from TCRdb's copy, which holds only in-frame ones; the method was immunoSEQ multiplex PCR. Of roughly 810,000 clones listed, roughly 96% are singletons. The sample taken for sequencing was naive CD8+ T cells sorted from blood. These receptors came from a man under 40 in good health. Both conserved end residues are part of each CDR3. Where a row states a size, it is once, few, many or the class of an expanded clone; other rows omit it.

CDR3aa: CSVVALNTEAFF; v_gene: TRBV29-1; abundance: -; len: 12
CDR3aa: CASSPTQGWPQHF; v_gene: TRBV14; abundance: once; len: 13
CDR3aa: CASSSTGGVTEAFF; v_gene: TRBV4-1; abundance: -; len: 14
CDR3aa: CASSLDGTLSYEQYF; v_gene: TRBV7-9; abundance: -; len: 15
CDR3aa: CASSQDGTGSTEAFF; v_gene: TRBV4-1; abundance: -; len: 15
CDR3aa: CASSQVNRGYNEQFF; v_gene: TRBV14; abundance: once; len: 15
CDR3aa: CASSLANSNQPQHF; v_gene: TRBV5-6; abundance: -; len: 14
CDR3aa: CASSQGSPYEQYF; v_gene: TRBV4-1; abundance: once; len: 13
CDR3aa: CASSEGDLTYEQYF; v_gene: TRBV5-4; abundance: -; len: 14
CDR3aa: CASSIRQIPSYEQYF; v_gene: TRBV11-2; abundance: -; len: 15
CDR3aa: CASTSSGTHTEAFF; v_gene: TRBV27; abundance: -; len: 14
CDR3aa: CASSFSMNEQFF; v_gene: TRBV7-2; abundance: -; len: 12
CDR3aa: CASSLVTGQDEQYF; v_gene: TRBV7-9; abundance: -; len: 14
CDR3aa: CASSLDNAYEQYF; v_gene: TRBV7-9; abundance: -; len: 13
CDR3aa: CASSYYSNSSGGNTGELFF; v_gene: TRBV6-9; abundance: -; len: 19
CDR3aa: CASSSSGTSGIGQFF; v_gene: TRBV27; abundance: -; len: 15
CDR3aa: CASSLGRSSYEQYF; v_gene: TRBV13; abundance: -; len: 14
CDR3aa: CASSVSTSNLAEGSTDTQYF; v_gene: TRBV9; abundance: -; len: 20
CDR3aa: CASSQESLWGYNEQFF; v_gene: TRBV14; abundance: -; len: 16
CDR3aa: CASSQLQGMNTEAFF; v_gene: TRBV5-5; abundance: -; len: 15
CDR3aa: CAISEPGNEQFF; v_gene: TRBV10-3; abundance: -; len: 12
CDR3aa: CASSPRLAGGPSSYNEQFF; v_gene: TRBV28; abundance: -; len: 19
CDR3aa: CASSESGIAGIQETQYF; v_gene: TRBV10-2; abundance: -; len: 17
CDR3aa: CASSQDIGRTEAFF; v_gene: TRBV4-1; abundance: -; len: 14
CDR3aa: CASSWAGESTDTQYF; v_gene: TRBV27; abundance: -; len: 15
CDR3aa: CASGGLIQFF; v_gene: TRBV27; abundance: -; len: 10
CDR3aa: CASSFYPWSVSSYNEQFF; v_gene: TRBV7-8; abundance: -; len: 18
CDR3aa: CASSTSYEQYF; v_gene: TRBV27; abundance: -; len: 11
CDR3aa: CASTTPRAAEGYEQYF; v_gene: TRBV7-9; abundance: once; len: 16
CDR3aa: CASSPPGQGEAFF; v_gene: TRBV18; abundance: -; len: 13
CDR3aa: CASSLSTAWAKREGEQYF; v_gene: TRBV27; abundance: -; len: 18
CDR3aa: CSVLIRGRRNTEAFF; v_gene: TRBV29-1; abundance: -; len: 15
CDR3aa: CASSLGAPEQYF; v_gene: TRBV11-2; abundance: -; len: 12
CDR3aa: CASSSFGTQPDTQYF; v_gene: TRBV7-9; abundance: once; len: 15
CDR3aa: CASSEYSGQGFQPQHF; v_gene: TRBV6-1; abundance: few; len: 16
CDR3aa: CASPRGRANEQFF; v_gene: TRBV2; abundance: -; len: 13